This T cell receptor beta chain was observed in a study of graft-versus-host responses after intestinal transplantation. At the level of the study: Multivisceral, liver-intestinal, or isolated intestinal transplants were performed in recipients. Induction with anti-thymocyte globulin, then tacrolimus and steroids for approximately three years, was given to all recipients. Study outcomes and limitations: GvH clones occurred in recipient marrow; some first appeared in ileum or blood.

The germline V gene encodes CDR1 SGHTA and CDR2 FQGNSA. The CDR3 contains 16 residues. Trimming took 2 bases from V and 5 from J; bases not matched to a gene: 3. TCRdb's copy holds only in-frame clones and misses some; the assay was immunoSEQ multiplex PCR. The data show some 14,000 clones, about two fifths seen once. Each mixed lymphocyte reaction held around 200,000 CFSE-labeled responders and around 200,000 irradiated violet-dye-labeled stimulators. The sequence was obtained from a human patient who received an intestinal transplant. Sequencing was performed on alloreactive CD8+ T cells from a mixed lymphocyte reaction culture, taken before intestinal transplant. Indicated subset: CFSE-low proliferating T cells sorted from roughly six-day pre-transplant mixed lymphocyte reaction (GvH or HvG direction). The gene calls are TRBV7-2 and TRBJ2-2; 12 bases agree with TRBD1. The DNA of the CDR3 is TGTGCCAGCAGCTTATGGGGACAGGGGGCGACCGGGGAGCTGTTTTTT. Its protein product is CASSLWGQGATGELFF.